Listed below are T cell receptor beta chains from one sample, sequenced in a study of beta chain features in type 1 diabetes. Data came from immunoSEQ multiplex PCR; TCRdb stores just in-frame clones and leaves some out. In the table there are about 350,000 clones, about 19% of which are singletons. Sample: naive CD4+ T cells from blood. Source of these receptors: a woman between 18 and 29 years old in good health. Both conserved end residues are part of each CDR3. The D gene is left open where the match is weak. Where a row states a size, it is once, few, many or the class of an expanded clone; other rows omit it.

CDR3 DNA	CDR3 protein	V gene	J gene	D gene	clone size
TGTGCCTGGAGTGGCAGGGCGTATGGCTACACCTTC	CAWSGRAYGYTF	TRBV30	TRBJ1-2	-	few
TGTGCCAGCAGCGTAGGTGATAGAGAGACCCAGTACTTC	CASSVGDRETQYF	TRBV9	TRBJ2-5	-	-
TGCGCCAGCAGCCAAGATACAGGGGTAGCGGGGTGGGAGACCCAGTACTTC	CASSQDTGVAGWETQYF	TRBV4-3	TRBJ2-5	-	few
TGTGCCAGCAGTGTTCGGGGGGGAGATACTGAAGCTTTCTTT	CASSVRGGDTEAFF	TRBV2	TRBJ1-1	-	few
TGCAGTGCTACAGGGGACACTGAAGCTTTCTTT	CSATGDTEAFF	TRBV20-1	TRBJ1-1	-	-
TGTGCCAGCAGCTTATGGGAGCGGGAAGGAAACACCATATATTTT	CASSLWEREGNTIYF	TRBV7-2	TRBJ1-3	-	few
TGTGCCAGCTCACTTCTCGGAAACACCATATATTTT	CASSLLGNTIYF	TRBV18	TRBJ1-3	-	-
TGTGCCAGCAGCGTAGGAGGACAGGGGGCAGGGGAGACCCAGTACTTC	CASSVGGQGAGETQYF	TRBV9	TRBJ2-5	TRBD1	-
TGCGCCAGCAGCCCGCGGCAGACAGGGGACGAGCAGTACTTC	CASSPRQTGDEQYF	TRBV23-1	TRBJ2-7	TRBD1	few
TGCGCCAGCAGCCAGGCACAGGGGGGGTATGGCTACACCTTC	CASSQAQGGYGYTF	TRBV4-1	TRBJ1-2	TRBD1	-
TGTGCCTACCTCCGAGGATCTGAAGCTTTCTTT	CAYLRGSEAFF	TRBV30	TRBJ1-1	-	-
TGCAGCGGCGCTACAGGTATGGGCACTGAAGCTTTCTTT	CSGATGMGTEAFF	TRBV29-1	TRBJ1-1	-	-
TGCGCCAGCAGCCAAGCAAACTATGGCTACACCTTC	CASSQANYGYTF	TRBV4-1	TRBJ1-2	-	-
TGCAGCGTTGAAGACACAGTGGCCGCTATGGGCGGCTACACCTTC	CSVEDTVAAMGGYTF	TRBV29-1	TRBJ1-2	-	few
TGCGCCAGCAGCCAAGTGCACCTTGTAGCTGGCTACACCTTC	CASSQVHLVAGYTF	TRBV4-1	TRBJ1-2	-	-
TGTGCCAGCAGCTTGGCAGGGGCTGGAAACACCATATATTTT	CASSLAGAGNTIYF	TRBV5-4	TRBJ1-3	-	-
TGTGCCTGGAGTATGGCAGTCTATGGCTACACCTTC	CAWSMAVYGYTF	TRBV30	TRBJ1-2	-	few
TGTGCCAGCGGACCCCGGGGAGCAACTAATGAAAAACTGTTTTTT	CASGPRGATNEKLFF	TRBV9	TRBJ1-4	-	-
TGTGCCAGCAGCTTAGTAGGGGGACTAGCGGGATCCGAGCAGTACTTC	CASSLVGGLAGSEQYF	TRBV11-2	TRBJ2-7	TRBD2	-
TGTGCCAGCAGCCCGACTAGCGGTCGGGAGACCCAGTACTTC	CASSPTSGRETQYF	TRBV5-4	TRBJ2-5	TRBD2	few
TGTGCCAGCAGCCGCGGACAGGGAGCAAGCTCCTACAATGAGCAGTTCTTC	CASSRGQGASSYNEQFF	TRBV11-1	TRBJ2-1	TRBD1	few
TGTGCCAGCTCACCACGGCGGGGGGGAGACACCGGGGAGCTGTTTTTT	CASSPRRGGDTGELFF	TRBV18	TRBJ2-2	TRBD2	-